This is a list of T cell receptor beta chains from one sample in a study of cytomegalovirus exposure and HLA in healthy donors. Clones were read by immunoSEQ multiplex PCR, and TCRdb kept only the in-frame ones, dropping some. The data hold some 140,000 clones, with less than 80% observed a single time. Input material: PBMCs. These receptors were obtained from a female donor in good health and CMV-seropositive. CDR3s leave out the opening cysteine and the closing phenylalanine or tryptophan. Each record gives: CDR3 length, V gene, CDR3 protein.

15 TRBV29-1 SVGPSPGVRSSYEQY
15 TRBV2 ASSTGTISSGANVLT
12 TRBV19 ASSTHSGNNEQF
13 TRBV9 ASSVGLAGEDTQY
10 TRBV30 AWSRQAAGYT
13 TRBV28 ASRDRARGLREQY
11 TRBV6-5 ASRTGVGQPQH
10 TRBV28 ASSSPSEKLF
14 TRBV25-1 ASSARGARGVETQY
13 TRBV21-1 ASSKAKMGGQTQY
16 TRBV19 ASSIGQGWDLMNTEAF
12 TRBV6-5 ASSQGEANSPLH
15 TRBV5-4 ASSLAPGQGLTDTQY
12 TRBV28 ASSLAGITDTQY
12 TRBV5-1 ASSFETGVYGYT
14 TRBV15 ATSKRNSGDTGELF
11 TRBV7-6 ASSSGRTGEQY
12 TRBV18 ASSPQTGAYEQY
14 TRBV7-9 ASSFPPGAGATEAF
11 TRBV6-1 ASSGRVSYEQY
14 TRBV9 ASSEGTGGGNTEAF
12 TRBV5-5 ASSSNSGLYEQY
13 TRBV19 ASSPHSGGDAEAF
12 TRBV6-6 ASRTKTGKTEQF
13 TRBV6-5 ASSYSNPGTYEQY
12 TRBV6-1 ASRNRDRGRGYT
11 TRBV2 ASSGRGPGKQF
11 TRBV7-2 ASSLWPGNEQF
15 TRBV29-1 SVEDEQVESGVYEQY
10 TRBV6-5 ASTGPGTEAF
11 TRBV5-4 ASSFGGEETQY
12 TRBV23-1 ASRTTSGGDTQY
12 TRBV11-2 ASDPGTSILRPY
14 TRBV9 ASSPGQGRRNYGYT
13 TRBV2 ASSEFRGWTYEQY
16 TRBV19 ASRSRDRGPKPYNEQF
14 TRBV28 ASSFGAGVGGNTIY
14 TRBV5-1 ASSSPRGEWNTEAF
13 TRBV5-4 ASSSNRGTKETQY